The T cell receptor (beta chain) under discussion was sequenced for a study of T cells in Graves' hyperthyroidism and ophthalmopathy. Enrolled ophthalmopathy patients presented with a Clinical Activity Score of at least 3, a NOSPECS grade of at least 4, and disease duration under 3 months. Criteria for exclusion of patients were uncontrolled infection, other autoimmune disease, pregnancy or lactation. General study points: Before onset, by a median of approximately 5.9 months, the model predicted ophthalmopathy. The blood repertoire included most of the expanded thyroid clonotypes above 0.001.

This clonotype was recorded many times. Its matching antigen is unknown. Germline CDR1 reads ENHRY; CDR2 reads SYGVKD. J lost 2 bases, V lost 4 bases, and 5 bases had no gene match. The CDR3 loop spans 14 amino acids. The source material, RNA transcripts, was used to amplify TCR beta CDR3 regions. An initial round of RT-PCR targeting the TCR CDR3 relied on the HTBI primer set. TCRdb independently ran MiXCR on the multiplex PCR reads; one entry per CDR3 protein. The repertoire has roughly 550,000 distinct CDR3 sequences, about 16% of them found once; the top ten carry 25% to 30%. The material sequenced was blood. This sequence originates from a woman in her 30s with Graves' ophthalmopathy. V and J are TRBV10-3 and TRBJ2-7; 7 positions agree with TRBD1. CDR3 protein: CAISVAGTAYEQYF. Here the CDR3 DNA reads TGTGCCATCAGTGTAGCCGGGACAGCCTACGAGCAGTACTTC.